This record looks at one T cell receptor (beta chain) sequence and its context. This sample is drawn from a study of blood T cell repertoires in COVID-19. Study as a whole: In each case, the material was cDNA or gDNA derived from T cells, B-cell-depleted T cells, or PBMCs.

In germline, CDR1 is SGHRS, CDR2 YFSETQ. There are 20 residues in the CDR3. Trimming stripped 4 bases from V and 2 bases from J, with 31 bases between. Per the authors' pipeline: Amplification with reference gene primers provided the estimates of nucleated cell counts. Some clones are missing from TCRdb's copy, which holds only in-frame ones; the method was immunoSEQ multiplex PCR. The DNA was the basis for D and trimming; V, J and clone size are from that table. Among 250,000 to 400,000 clones listed, roughly 90% were seen once. Residents of about two dozen US areas, aged roughly 18 to 89 years, made up the participants.

This chain uses TRBV5-1 with TRBJ2-7; possibly TRBD1 for D (5 bases). The material sequenced was PBMCs or T cells enriched from blood (not recorded which). The sequence came from a man between 60 and 75 years old who had recovered from COVID-19. CDR3: CASSTRSGRLQTAIPYEQYF. For the CDR3, the DNA is TGCGCCAGCAGCACGAGATCTGGACGGTTACAGACAGCGATTCCCTACGAGCAGTACTTC.